This is a list of T cell receptor beta chains from one sample in a study of T cells in Graves' hyperthyroidism and ophthalmopathy. MiXCR, applied by TCRdb to the multiplex PCR reads, yields one record per CDR3 protein. The table has roughly 660,000 distinct CDR3 sequences, approximately 15% seen once. Sequences were obtained from blood. The source is a man aged 50-60 years with Graves' hyperthyroidism. The CDR3 runs from the conserved cysteine through the conserved F or W. The D gene is left open where the match is weak. The size entry is marked missing in some rows and otherwise reads once, few, many or a size class.

d_call: TRBD1
clone_size: -
j_call: TRBJ2-3
v_call: TRBV27
cdr3_aa: CASSQGTVSTDTQYF
cdr3_nt: TGTGCCAGCAGCCAAGGGACAGTTAGCACAGATACGCAGTATTTT

d_call: TRBD1
clone_size: few
j_call: TRBJ1-3
v_call: TRBV11-2
cdr3_aa: CASSQGQMGSGNTIYF
cdr3_nt: TGTGCCAGCAGCCAGGGACAGATGGGCTCTGGAAACACCATATATTTT

d_call: TRBD1
clone_size: few
j_call: TRBJ1-4
v_call: TRBV30
cdr3_aa: CAWGRSGQGNMFF
cdr3_nt: TGTGCCTGGGGCCGTTCGGGACAGGGGAATATGTTTTTT

d_call: TRBD2
clone_size: few
j_call: TRBJ2-5
v_call: TRBV4-2
cdr3_aa: CASSQDATGYTGLAGNGETQYF
cdr3_nt: TGTGCCAGCAGCCAAGATGCAACGGGGTACACTGGACTAGCGGGAAACGGAGAGACCCAGTACTTC

d_call: TRBD2
clone_size: many
j_call: TRBJ2-7
v_call: TRBV7-2
cdr3_aa: CASSLGLAATYEQYF
cdr3_nt: TGTGCCAGCAGCCTGGGACTAGCGGCAACCTACGAGCAGTACTTC

d_call: TRBD2
clone_size: -
j_call: TRBJ2-3
v_call: TRBV14
cdr3_aa: CASSQDLETSGPPDTQYF
cdr3_nt: TGTGCCAGCAGCCAAGATCTCGAGACTAGCGGGCCCCCAGATACGCAGTATTTT

d_call: -
clone_size: few
j_call: TRBJ2-7
v_call: TRBV30
cdr3_aa: CAWNSGTYEQYF
cdr3_nt: TGTGCCTGGAACTCAGGGACCTACGAGCAGTACTTC

d_call: TRBD1
clone_size: -
j_call: TRBJ2-2
v_call: TRBV5-8
cdr3_aa: CASSPDRGASNTGELFF
cdr3_nt: TGTGCCAGCAGCCCGGACAGGGGAGCTTCGAACACCGGGGAGCTGTTTTTT

d_call: TRBD1
clone_size: -
j_call: TRBJ1-5
v_call: TRBV9
cdr3_aa: CASSPGGGGGNQPQHF
cdr3_nt: TGTGCCAGCAGCCCAGGGGGAGGTGGGGGCAATCAGCCCCAGCATTTT

d_call: -
clone_size: -
j_call: TRBJ2-7
v_call: TRBV7-2
cdr3_aa: CASSSGWGGPVDYVEQYF
cdr3_nt: TGTGCCAGCAGCTCTGGATGGGGCGGGCCGGTAGACTACGTAGAGCAGTACTTC

d_call: -
clone_size: -
j_call: TRBJ2-3
v_call: TRBV24-1
cdr3_aa: CATSDEGLSDTQYF
cdr3_nt: TGTGCCACCAGTGACGAGGGACTCTCAGATACGCAGTATTTT

d_call: TRBD1
clone_size: -
j_call: TRBJ2-5
v_call: TRBV29-1
cdr3_aa: CSVAAGQGGTQYF
cdr3_nt: TGCAGCGTGGCCGCGGGACAGGGTGGGACCCAGTACTTC

d_call: -
clone_size: few
j_call: TRBJ2-5
v_call: TRBV13
cdr3_aa: CASSLNGVQETQYF
cdr3_nt: TGTGCCAGCAGCCTTAACGGGGTTCAAGAGACCCAGTACTTC

d_call: TRBD1
clone_size: many
j_call: TRBJ1-1
v_call: TRBV20-1
cdr3_aa: CSAFTGTGNTEAFF
cdr3_nt: TGCAGTGCATTTACCGGGACAGGTAACACTGAAGCTTTCTTT

d_call: -
clone_size: -
j_call: TRBJ2-5
v_call: TRBV9
cdr3_aa: CASSVRQTQETQYF
cdr3_nt: TGTGCCAGCAGCGTCCGACAAACCCAAGAGACCCAGTACTTC

d_call: -
clone_size: -
j_call: TRBJ2-7
v_call: TRBV9
cdr3_aa: CASSVDRGPPYEQYF
cdr3_nt: TGTGCCAGCAGCGTAGACCGGGGCCCACCCTACGAGCAGTACTTC

d_call: -
clone_size: -
j_call: TRBJ1-5
v_call: TRBV28
cdr3_aa: CASTPAGNQPQHF
cdr3_nt: TGTGCCAGCACTCCCGCGGGGAATCAGCCCCAGCATTTT

d_call: TRBD2
clone_size: many
j_call: TRBJ2-5
v_call: TRBV11-2
cdr3_aa: CASSRMTLAGYSETQYF
cdr3_nt: TGTGCCAGCAGTCGTATGACTCTAGCGGGATATTCGGAGACCCAGTACTTC

d_call: TRBD1
clone_size: many
j_call: TRBJ2-3
v_call: TRBV9
cdr3_aa: CASSVDTGGTDTQYF
cdr3_nt: TGTGCCAGCAGCGTAGACACAGGGGGGACAGATACGCAGTATTTT

d_call: -
clone_size: many
j_call: TRBJ2-2
v_call: TRBV5-1
cdr3_aa: CASSLLLANTGELFF
cdr3_nt: TGCGCCAGCAGCTTGTTACTAGCGAACACCGGGGAGCTGTTTTTT

d_call: -
clone_size: many
j_call: TRBJ1-4
v_call: TRBV6-1
cdr3_aa: CASSETVATNEKLFF
cdr3_nt: TGTGCCAGCAGTGAAACTGTTGCAACTAATGAAAAACTGTTTTTT

d_call: TRBD1
clone_size: many
j_call: TRBJ2-7
v_call: TRBV10-3
cdr3_aa: CAIKDRDEQYF
cdr3_nt: TGTGCCATCAAAGACAGGGACGAGCAGTACTTC